This TCR beta chain was profiled in a study of blood T cell repertoires in COVID-19. Study-level background: COVID-19 samples from acute and convalescent phases originated in the United States, Italy and Spain. Nucleic acid was either cDNA or gDNA, and it came from T cells, B-cell-depleted T cells, or PBMCs.

Germline V gene sequence: CDR1 GTSNPN, CDR2 SVGIG (reference sequence). There are 15 residues in the CDR3. V gave up 4 bases and J gave up 0 bases; unmatched junction bases: 5. Per the study methods: Reference gene primer amplification yielded estimated nucleated cell counts. Clones were read by immunoSEQ multiplex PCR, and TCRdb kept only the in-frame ones, dropping some. The DNA gave D and trimming, while V, J and clone size come from that table. The table records about 210,000 clones, 75% to 85% of them present only once. The sequenced sample was peripheral blood. This TCR came from a man in his sixties with acute or convalescent COVID-19. The rearrangement links TRBV30 to TRBJ2-1, with TRBD2 matching 8 bases. This chain's CDR3 is CAWTISGSSYNEQFF. CDR3 nucleotides: TGTGCCTGGACTATCAGCGGGAGCTCCTACAATGAGCAGTTCTTC.